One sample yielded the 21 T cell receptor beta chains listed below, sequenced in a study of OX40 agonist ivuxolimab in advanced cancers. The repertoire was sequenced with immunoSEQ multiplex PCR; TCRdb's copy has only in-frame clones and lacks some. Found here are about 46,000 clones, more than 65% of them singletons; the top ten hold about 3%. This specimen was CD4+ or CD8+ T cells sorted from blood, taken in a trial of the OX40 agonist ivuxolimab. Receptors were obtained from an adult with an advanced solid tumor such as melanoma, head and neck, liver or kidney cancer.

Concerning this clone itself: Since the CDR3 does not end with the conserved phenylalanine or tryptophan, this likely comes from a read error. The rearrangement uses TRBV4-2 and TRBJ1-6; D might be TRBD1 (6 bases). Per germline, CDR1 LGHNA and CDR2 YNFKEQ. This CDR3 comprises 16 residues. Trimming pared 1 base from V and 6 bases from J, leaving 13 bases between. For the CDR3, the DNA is TGTGCCAGCAGCCAAGGGATTTCGGGGGCTAATTCACCCCTCCACCTT. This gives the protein CASSQGISGANSPLHL.

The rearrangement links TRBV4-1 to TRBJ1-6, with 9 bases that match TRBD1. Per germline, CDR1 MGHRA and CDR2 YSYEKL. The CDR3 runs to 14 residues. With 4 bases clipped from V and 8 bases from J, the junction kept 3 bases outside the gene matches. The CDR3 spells CASSPGTGYSPLHF. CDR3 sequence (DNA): TGCGCCAGCAGCCCCGGGACAGGGTATTCACCCCTCCACTTT.

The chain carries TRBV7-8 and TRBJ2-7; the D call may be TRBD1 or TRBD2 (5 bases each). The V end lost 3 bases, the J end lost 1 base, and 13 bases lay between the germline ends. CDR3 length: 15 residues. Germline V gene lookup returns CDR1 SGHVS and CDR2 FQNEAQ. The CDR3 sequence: CASSFSEAGSYEQYF. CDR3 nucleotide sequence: TGTGCCAGCAGCTTCTCGGAGGCAGGGTCCTACGAGCAGTACTTC.

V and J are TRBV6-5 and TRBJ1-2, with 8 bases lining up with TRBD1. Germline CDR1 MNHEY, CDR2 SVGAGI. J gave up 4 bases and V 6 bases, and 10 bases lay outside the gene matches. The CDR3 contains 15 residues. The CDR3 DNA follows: TGTGCCAGCAGACGTTCCGGGACAGGAGTCTATGGCTACACCTTC. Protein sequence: CASRRSGTGVYGYTF.

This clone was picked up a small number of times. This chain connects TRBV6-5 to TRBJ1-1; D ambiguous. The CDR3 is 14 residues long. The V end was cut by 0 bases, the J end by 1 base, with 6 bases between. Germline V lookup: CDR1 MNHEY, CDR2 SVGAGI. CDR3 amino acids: CASSYSAGNTEAFF. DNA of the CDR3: TGTGCCAGCAGTTACTCGGCGGGGAACACTGAAGCTTTCTTT.

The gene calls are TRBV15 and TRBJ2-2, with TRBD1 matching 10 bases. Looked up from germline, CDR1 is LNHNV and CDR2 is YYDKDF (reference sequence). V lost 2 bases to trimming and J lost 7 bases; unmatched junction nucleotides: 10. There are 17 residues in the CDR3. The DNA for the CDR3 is TGTGCCACCAGCAGATCCCGACAGGGGGCAACGGGCGGGGAGCTGTTTTTT. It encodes CATSRSRQGATGGELFF.

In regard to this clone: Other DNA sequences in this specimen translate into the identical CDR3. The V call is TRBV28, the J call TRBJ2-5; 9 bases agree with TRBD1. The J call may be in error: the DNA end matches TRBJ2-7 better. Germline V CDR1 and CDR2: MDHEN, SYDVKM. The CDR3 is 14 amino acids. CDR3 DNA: TGTGCCAGCAGCTGGGGGGACAGGGCTTACGAGCAGTACTTC. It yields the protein CASSWGDRAYEQYF.

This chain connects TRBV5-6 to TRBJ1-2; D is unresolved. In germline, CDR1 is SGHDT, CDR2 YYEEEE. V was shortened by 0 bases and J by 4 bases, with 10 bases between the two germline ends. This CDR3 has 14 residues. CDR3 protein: CASSLGRATYGYTF. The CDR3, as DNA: TGTGCCAGCAGCTTGGGCCGGGCCACCTATGGCTACACCTTC.

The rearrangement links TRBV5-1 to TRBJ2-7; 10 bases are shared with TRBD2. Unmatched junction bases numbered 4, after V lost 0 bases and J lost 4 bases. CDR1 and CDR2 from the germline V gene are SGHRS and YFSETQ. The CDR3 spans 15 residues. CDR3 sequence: CASSLGSGGGYEQYF. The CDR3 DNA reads TGCGCCAGCAGCTTGGGGAGCGGGGGGGGGTACGAGCAGTACTTC.

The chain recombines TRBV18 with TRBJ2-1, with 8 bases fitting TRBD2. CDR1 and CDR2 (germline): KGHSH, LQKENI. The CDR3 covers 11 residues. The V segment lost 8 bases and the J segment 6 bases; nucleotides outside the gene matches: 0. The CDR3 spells CASRGGNEQFF. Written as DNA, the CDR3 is TGTGCCAGCCGGGGGGGCAATGAGCAGTTCTTC.

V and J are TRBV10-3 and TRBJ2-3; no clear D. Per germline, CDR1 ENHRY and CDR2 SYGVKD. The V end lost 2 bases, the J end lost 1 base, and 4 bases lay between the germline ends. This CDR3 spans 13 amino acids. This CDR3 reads CAISEAGTDTQYF. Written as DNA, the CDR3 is TGTGCCATCAGTGAGGCAGGCACAGATACGCAGTATTTT.

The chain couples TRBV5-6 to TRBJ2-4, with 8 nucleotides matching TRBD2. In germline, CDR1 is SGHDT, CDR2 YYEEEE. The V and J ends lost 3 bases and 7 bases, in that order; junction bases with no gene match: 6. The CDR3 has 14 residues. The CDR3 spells CASSSAGAGNIQYF. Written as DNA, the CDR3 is TGTGCCAGCAGCTCAGCGGGGGCGGGGAACATTCAGTACTTC.

This CDR3 reads CSAGTAAGQYF. CDR3 in DNA: TGCAGTGCTGGGACAGCCGCAGGGCAGTACTTC. This chain connects TRBV20-1 to TRBJ2-7; 7 positions match TRBD1. With 5 bases clipped from V and 9 bases from J, the junction kept 7 bases outside the gene matches. This CDR3 contains 11 residues. Germline V gene sequence: CDR1 DFQATT, CDR2 SNEGSKA (reference sequence).

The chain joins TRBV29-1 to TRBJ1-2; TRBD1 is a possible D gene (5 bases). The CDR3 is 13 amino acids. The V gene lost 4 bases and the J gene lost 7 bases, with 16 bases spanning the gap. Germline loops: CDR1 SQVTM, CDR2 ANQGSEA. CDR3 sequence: CSVARQSAPGYTF. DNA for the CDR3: TGCAGCGTTGCCCGACAGTCCGCTCCTGGCTACACCTTC.

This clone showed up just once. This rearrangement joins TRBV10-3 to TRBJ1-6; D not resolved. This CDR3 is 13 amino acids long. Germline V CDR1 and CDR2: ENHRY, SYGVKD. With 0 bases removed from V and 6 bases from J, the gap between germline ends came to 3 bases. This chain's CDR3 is CAISESTNSPLHF. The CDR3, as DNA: TGTGCCATCAGTGAGTCTACTAATTCACCCCTCCACTTT.

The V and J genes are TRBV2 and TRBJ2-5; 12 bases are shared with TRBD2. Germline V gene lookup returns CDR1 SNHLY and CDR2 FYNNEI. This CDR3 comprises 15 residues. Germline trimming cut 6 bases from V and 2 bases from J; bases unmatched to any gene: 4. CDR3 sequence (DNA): TGTGCCAGCAGACGACTAGCGGGGGCACAAGAGACCCAGTACTTC. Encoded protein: CASRRLAGAQETQYF.

The CDR3 coding sequence is TGTGCCAGTAGTAGGGGGGAAAATACGAACACCGGGGAGCTGTTTTTT. Translating it yields CASSRGENTNTGELFF. This chain links TRBV19 with TRBJ2-2; tentative D call: TRBD2 (6 bases). Trimming pared 4 bases from V and 0 bases from J, leaving 12 bases between. Germline lookup yields CDR1 LNHDA and CDR2 SQIVND (reference sequence). The CDR3 has 16 residues.

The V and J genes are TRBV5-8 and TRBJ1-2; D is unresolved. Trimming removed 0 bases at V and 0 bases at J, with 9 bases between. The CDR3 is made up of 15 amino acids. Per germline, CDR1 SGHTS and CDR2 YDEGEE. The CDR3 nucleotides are TGTGCCAGCAGCTTGGTGTCCTTAGCTAACTATGGCTACACCTTC. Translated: CASSLVSLANYGYTF.

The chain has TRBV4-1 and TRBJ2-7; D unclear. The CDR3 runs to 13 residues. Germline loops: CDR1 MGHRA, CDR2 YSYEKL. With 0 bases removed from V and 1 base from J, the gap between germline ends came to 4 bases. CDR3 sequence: CASSQDRSYEQYF. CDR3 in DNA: TGCGCCAGCAGCCAAGACAGGTCCTACGAGCAGTACTTC.

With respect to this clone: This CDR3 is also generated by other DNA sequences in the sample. The CDR3 is CASSTGGYEQYF. The DNA of the CDR3 is TGCGCCAGCAGCACAGGGGGATACGAGCAGTACTTC. The chain is built from TRBV5-1 and TRBJ2-7; the match to TRBD1 covers 8 bases. The CDR3 covers 12 residues. CDR1 is SGHRS, CDR2 YFSETQ, per germline. V lost 4 bases to trimming and J lost 4 bases; unmatched junction nucleotides: 1.

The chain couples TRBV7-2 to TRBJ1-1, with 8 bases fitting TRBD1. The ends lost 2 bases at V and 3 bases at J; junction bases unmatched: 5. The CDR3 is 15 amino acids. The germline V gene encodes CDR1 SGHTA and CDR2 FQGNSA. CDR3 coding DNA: TGTGCCAGCAGCTTATCCGGACAGGGTTACACTGAAGCTTTCTTT. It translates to CASSLSGQGYTEAFF.